There are a few counts of the clone carrying this TCR beta chain. Its antigen is still unknown. The length of the CDR3 is 13 residues. The germline gives CDR1 SGHRS, CDR2 YFSETQ. Trimming took 2 bases from V and 1 from J, leaving 6 bases between them. This sample was taken from a study of T cell repertoires in cytomegalovirus infection. Study findings and constraints: Public TCR beta family frequency separated CMV-and-HLA carriers, including in an independent cohort. What dominated the ex vivo response were HLA-C-restricted CMV-specific TCR beta clonotypes.

TCRdb recomputed calls from the reads with MiXCR, one row per CDR3 protein. The repertoire holds some 220,000 distinct CDR3 sequences, with approximately 6.7% as singletons. The chain is built from TRBV5-1 and TRBJ2-5; D ambiguous. This TCR was sampled from a human donor in good health (CMV status not recorded). Some clones in this sample may be carry-over from other donors' samples. Sequencing was carried out using PBMCs. The chain's CDR3 is CASSFNSQETQYF. The CDR3 bases are TGCGCCAGCAGCTTTAACAGCCAAGAGACCCAGTACTTC.